Listed below are T cell receptor beta chains from one sample, sequenced in a study of blood T cell repertoires in COVID-19. Measured with immunoSEQ multiplex PCR; TCRdb has only the in-frame clones, and not every one. The sample records roughly 350,000 clones, around 87% being singletons. Sequenced input: peripheral blood. The receptors originated from a woman in her twenties or thirties with COVID-19, enrolled during active disease. The CDR3 runs from the conserved cysteine through the conserved F or W. D genes are given only for firm matches. The size field is filled for only some rows; it gives once, few, many or a size class.

>.|TRBV7-6|TRBJ1-1|.
CASSLRAGATEAFF
TGTGCCAGCAGCTTAAGAGCAGGGGCAACTGAAGCTTTCTTT
>.|TRBV2|TRBJ2-2|TRBD1
CASSVRRPGQGDGELFF
TGTGCCAGCAGCGTACGCCGACCGGGACAGGGTGACGGGGAGCTGTTTTTT
>once|TRBV7-2|TRBJ1-2|.
CASSYRSGYTF
TGTGCCAGCAGCTACAGGAGTGGCTACACCTTC
>.|TRBV5-5|TRBJ2-7|TRBD1
CASSPGQVVEQYF
TGTGCCAGCAGCCCGGGACAGGTCGTCGAGCAGTACTTC
>.|TRBV6-5|TRBJ1-1|.
CASTGVANTEAFF
TGTGCCAGCACCGGGGTGGCGAACACTGAAGCTTTCTTT
>.|TRBV9|TRBJ2-3|TRBD2
CASSTGTSGTHQTSTDTQYF
TGTGCCAGCAGCACCGGGACTAGCGGGACCCACCAAACTAGCACAGATACGCAGTATTTT
>.|TRBV5-5|TRBJ1-1|TRBD1
CASSYRGAFVTEAFF
TGTGCCAGCAGCTACAGGGGGGCCTTTGTCACTGAAGCTTTCTTT
>.|TRBV19|TRBJ2-7|.
CASRDRTYEQYF
TGTGCCAGTAGGGACAGAACCTACGAGCAGTACTTC
>.|TRBV3-1/TRBV3-2|TRBJ2-6|TRBD1
CASSPKGTGVAGANVLTF
TGTGCCAGCAGCCCCAAGGGGACAGGGGTTGCCGGGGCCAACGTCCTGACTTTC
>.|TRBV5-6|TRBJ1-6|TRBD1
CASSGQGRDSPLHF
TGTGCCAGCAGTGGACAGGGGAGGGATTCACCCCTCCACTTT
>.|TRBV7-8|TRBJ2-7|.
CASSFQAASYEQYF
TGTGCCAGCAGCTTCCAGGCCGCCTCCTACGAGCAGTACTTC
>.|TRBV5-1|TRBJ2-1|TRBD2
CASSWRSGRSSGRGEQFF
TGCGCCAGCAGCTGGCGGTCAGGGAGGTCTAGCGGGAGGGGTGAGCAGTTCTTC
>.|TRBV6-5|TRBJ1-5|.
CASRSTGPQPQHF
TGTGCCAGCAGATCGACAGGTCCTCAGCCCCAGCATTTT
>.|TRBV5-1|TRBJ2-3|TRBD2
CASRWAGGPASTDTQYF
TGCGCCAGCCGGTGGGCGGGAGGGCCCGCAAGCACAGATACGCAGTATTTT
>many|TRBV5-1|TRBJ2-3|.
CASSLSADTQYF
TGCGCCAGCAGCTTGAGCGCAGATACGCAGTATTTT
>.|TRBV6-5|TRBJ2-3|.
CASSQDWRGTDTQYF
TGTGCCAGCAGCCAGGACTGGCGGGGCACAGATACGCAGTATTTT
>few|TRBV9|TRBJ2-2|TRBD1
CASSVGVRTGFAGELFF
TGTGCCAGCAGCGTAGGTGTTAGGACAGGGTTCGCCGGGGAGCTGTTTTTT
>.|TRBV7-2|TRBJ2-7|TRBD1
CASSRDRGLGEQYF
TGTGCCAGCAGCAGGGACAGGGGGCTAGGGGAGCAGTACTTC
>.|TRBV5-4|TRBJ1-1|TRBD1
CASSLAPTGGLAEAFF
TGTGCCAGCAGCTTGGCTCCGACAGGGGGCCTCGCTGAAGCTTTCTTT
>.|TRBV30|TRBJ2-2|TRBD1
CAWSVRTGATSTGELFF
TGTGCCTGGAGTGTACGGACAGGGGCCACCTCGACCGGGGAGCTGTTTTTT
>.|TRBV27|TRBJ1-4|.
CATESQGHKEKLFF
TGTGCCACAGAATCACAGGGACATAAGGAAAAACTGTTTTTT
>.|TRBV27|TRBJ2-3|TRBD2
CASSLFAIWVPGLAGAEDTQYF
TGTGCCAGCAGTTTATTTGCAATTTGGGTCCCGGGACTAGCGGGGGCAGAAGATACGCAGTATTTT